This T cell receptor (beta chain) was profiled in a study of identical twins (dated by TCRdb to 2016 to 2018). Study-level background: To test whether fetal clonotypes persist, the study used deep sequencing on TCR alpha and beta repertoires from monozygotic twins, unrelated adults of various ages, and cord blood. Replicate twin experiments were performed at different times using different library preparation protocols to rule out contamination. General conclusions and limits of the study: The excess sharing between twins in beta out-of-frame sequences was weaker because fewer shared sequences reduced the signal-to-noise ratio. Zero-insertion analyses could be partly confounded by invariant T cells such as MAIT and iNKT, although diverse VJ usage argued against such confounding for most clonotypes. Because the same donors could not be followed over many years, the conclusions depended on cross-sectional statistical analysis. Fewer insertions were carried by abundant cord blood beta clonotypes, a similar but weaker trend appeared in young adult naive repertoires, and no such trend appeared in memory repertoires. Out-of-frame TCR alpha sequences shared between twins showed an excess of low generation-probability sequences compared with coincidental sharing between unrelated individuals. Out-of-frame TCR alpha sharing in monozygotic twins was systematically underestimated by recombination models, whereas sharing between unrelated individuals was in agreement with the recombination models.

Ten or more counts support this clonotype. Its antigen target is currently unknown. One base away there is no much larger clone; base qualities are not given. In the germline V gene (reference sequence), CDR1 corresponds to MNHEY and CDR2 to SMNVEV. Deletion took 2 bases off V and 2 bases off J, with a span of 10 bases between the germline ends. The CDR3 spans 14 residues, from the cysteine through the phenylalanine. The DNA shown is the 42-base CDR3, in frame from base 1. Libraries came from 5' RACE. The instrument was an Illumina HiSeq 2000. A universal primer binding site was added through template switching, and the final cDNA carried a unique molecular identifier so that TCR cDNA molecules could be counted accurately. Specific primers in the conserved constant-segment region were used to synthesize first-strand cDNA for TCR alpha and beta chains. To control for contamination, every cDNA library was double barcoded, receiving both a SMART-Mk sample barcode and Illumina barcodes. TruSeq adapter sequences and Illumina sample barcodes were added in two successive PCR steps. TCR alpha and beta cDNA libraries were sequenced on the Illumina HiSeq platform with custom primers. As for the original processing: Unique molecular identifiers were extracted from raw reads with MiGEC, and CDR3 positions were determined with MiXCR. Recombination models were inferred per individual with the repgenHMM and IGoR tools using an EM algorithm. Shared clonotypes were analyzed with the tcR package in R, and sharing was normalized by the product of cloneset sizes. Out-of-frame nonproductive sequences were analyzed to study raw recombination free of thymic and clonal selection effects. The public reads were reprocessed in TCRdb via fastp at Q25 and MiXCR, keeping in-frame beta chains. Rows are combined by CDR3 protein, so each entry shows the most common genes and DNA. None of the V and J calls come from the authors' own analysis; TCRdb made them. The sample table holds 690,000 or so distinct CDR3 sequences, of which roughly 8% were seen once. The top ten hold about 0.98% of the sample.

Only healthy Caucasian donors were included. Three pairs of female monozygotic twins, all aged about 18 to 29 years, made up the twin cohort. The RNA used for TCR libraries was isolated from peripheral blood mononuclear cells. The same data also contributed to another study, on yellow fever vaccine responses in identical twins. Looking at the second paper: According to the authors, the vaccine-induced T cell response in identical twins seemed to be partly convergent and partly specific to each individual. The study precisely tracked vaccine-responding T cell clones in identical twins.

The clonotype was recovered from a woman in her late teens or twenties in good health. The sequence links TRBV27 to TRBJ2-7; the D gene cannot be resolved reliably. What was sequenced was PBMCs. The DNA reads as follows: TGTGCCAGCAGTTTAAGTGTCGCAACCTACGAGCAGTACTTC. Translated, it gives CASSLSVATYEQYF.